One sample yielded the 6 T cell receptor beta chains listed below, sequenced in a study of radiation and T cells in renal cell carcinoma. Assay: immunoSEQ multiplex PCR; the TCRdb copy retains only in-frame clones and omits some. The sample yields about 170,000 clones, around 90% seen once. As for time point: blood 4 weeks post-SBRT, at nephrectomy. Described treatment: 15 Gy SBRT to primary tumor, nephrectomy 4 weeks later. The specimen was blood, collected from a patient whose treatment included radiotherapy and nephrectomy. The receptors were sampled from a woman aged 45-65 years with renal cell carcinoma.

The chain carries TRBV5-1 and TRBJ1-1, with unresolved D. The CDR3 is 14 residues long. V was cut by 4 bases and J by 1 base, with 11 bases left in between. The V gene's germline CDR1 is SGHRS and CDR2 YFSETQ. The CDR3 DNA is TGCGCCAGCAGCCTGGGATCCCAGAACACTGAAGCTTTCTTT. Its protein product is CASSLGSQNTEAFF.

The rearrangement uses TRBV4-1 and TRBJ2-1; 9 bases line up with TRBD2. The germline CDR1 and CDR2 sequences are MGHRA and YSYEKL. V lost 1 base and J lost 0; bases outside the gene matches: 4. The length of the CDR3 is 17 residues. The DNA of the CDR3 is TGCGCCAGCAGCCAAGCGGGTAGCGGGAGCTCCTACAATGAGCAGTTCTTC. Translation: CASSQAGSGSSYNEQFF.

The chain joins TRBV2 to TRBJ1-2; unclear D gene. The germline gives CDR1 SNHLY, CDR2 FYNNEI. Trimming stripped 6 bases from V and 2 bases from J, with 10 bases between. CDR3 length: 13 amino acids. CDR3 in DNA: TGTGCCAGCAGAATGACATCAAACTATGGCTACACCTTC. Encoded protein: CASRMTSNYGYTF.

V and J are TRBV7-9 and TRBJ1-4; unclear D gene. The CDR3 is made up of 15 amino acids. V lost 4 bases to trimming and J lost 0 bases, with 9 bases between them. Germline V gives CDR1 SEHNR, CDR2 FQNEAQ (reference sequence). In DNA, the CDR3 is TGTGCCAGCAGCTCGCCCCCGGCAACTAATGAAAAACTGTTTTTT. Its protein product is CASSSPPATNEKLFF. Full variable domain (outside the CDR3, taken from reference TRBV7-9 and TRBJ1-4): DTGVSQNPRHKITKRGQNVTFRCDPISEHNRLYWYRQTLGQGPEFLTYFQNEAQLEKSRLLSDRFSAERPKGSFSTLEIQRTEQGDSAMYLCASSSPPATNEKLFFGSGTQLSVL.

The chain has TRBV5-1 and TRBJ1-1; D remains ambiguous. Germline V lookup: CDR1 SGHRS, CDR2 YFSETQ. V shed 0 bases and J shed 2 bases, with 11 bases lying between them. There are 15 residues in the CDR3. The CDR3: CASSLAAVSNTEAFF. In nucleotides, the CDR3 is TGCGCCAGCAGCTTGGCGGCAGTTTCTAACACTGAAGCTTTCTTT.

The gene calls are TRBV7-9 and TRBJ2-5; D remains unclear. The CDR3 runs 13 residues. Germline V gene lookup returns CDR1 SEHNR and CDR2 FQNEAQ (reference sequence). V lost 1 base to trimming and J lost 4 bases, with 7 bases between them. CDR3 nucleotides: TGTGCCAGCAGCTTAGATCCCATAGAGACCCAGTACTTC. Translated: CASSLDPIETQYF.